Listed here are 15 T cell receptor beta chains from one sample, sequenced in a study of control samples from healthy donors and cancer patients. Libraries were prepared by immunoSEQ multiplex PCR; TCRdb keeps only in-frame clonotypes and omits some of them. The sample lists about 130,000 clones, roughly 84% occurring once. Sequencing was carried out using blood. The receptors were sampled from a man between 50 and 59 years old in good health.

This clone was found a few times. The rearrangement joins TRBV6-5 to TRBJ2-2; TRBD2 aligns across 8 bases. CDR1 and CDR2 from the germline V gene are MNHEY and SVGAGI. V lost 6 bases to trimming and J lost 6 bases; unmatched junction nucleotides: 9. The CDR3 is 15 residues long. The CDR3 loop is CASSPRGGGPGELFF. The CDR3, as DNA: TGTGCCAGCAGCCCCAGGGGCGGGGGGCCCGGGGAGCTGTTTTTT.

V usage is TRBV11-1 and J usage is TRBJ2-1, with 8 nucleotides matching TRBD1. There are 16 residues in the CDR3. The germline V gene has CDR1 SGHAT and CDR2 FQDESV (reference sequence). Unmatched junction bases numbered 6, after V lost 5 bases and J lost 0 bases. The CDR3 loop reads CASSKRQGTSYNEQFF. The CDR3 bases are TGTGCCAGCAGCAAGAGACAGGGGACCTCCTACAATGAGCAGTTCTTC.

The genes are TRBV7-3 and TRBJ2-5; D is possibly TRBD1 (6 bases). The CDR3 covers 13 residues. Deletions cut 3 bases from V and 5 bases from J, with 10 bases between. Germline V lookup: CDR1 SGHTA, CDR2 FQGTGA. The CDR3 DNA is TGTGCCAGCAGCTTTGGGCAGGGGGAGACCCAGTACTTC. It yields the protein CASSFGQGETQYF.

The rearrangement joins TRBV7-8 to TRBJ2-6; D is unclear. The germline V and J ends were trimmed by 5 bases and 1 base, with 3 bases remaining between them. CDR3 length: 13 amino acids. In germline, CDR1 is SGHVS, CDR2 FQNEAQ. CDR3 bases: TGTGCCAGCAGCCCATCTGGGGCCAACGTCCTGACTTTC. It yields the protein CASSPSGANVLTF. Full variable domain (missing parts from reference TRBV7-8 and TRBJ2-6): GAGVSQSPRYKVAKRGQDVALRCDPISGHVSLFWYQQALGQGPEFLTYFQNEAQLDKSGLPSDRFFAERPEGSVSTLKIQRTQQEDSAVYLCASSPSGANVLTFGAGSRLTVL.

This clone was seen more than once but under ten times. The V gene is TRBV2, the J gene TRBJ1-2; D gene ambiguous. The CDR3 sequence is 14 residues long. The germline V and J ends were trimmed by 4 bases and 12 bases, with 21 bases remaining between them. Per the germline V gene, CDR1 is SNHLY and CDR2 is FYNNEI. The CDR3 reads CASSVNTRRGLHTF. Here the CDR3 DNA reads TGTGCCAGCAGTGTGAACACGCGAAGAGGCTTACACACCTTC.

This clone was counted a single time. The chain recombines TRBV5-5 with TRBJ1-2; D is uncertain. Trimming took off 7 bases at V and 3 bases at J, with 7 bases between the two ends. This CDR3 region has 11 residues. CDR1 and CDR2 from the germline V gene are SGHKS and YYEKEE (reference sequence). The CDR3 DNA follows: TGTGCCAGCGTGGAAGACTATGGCTACACCTTC. Encoded protein: CASVEDYGYTF.

The V gene is TRBV28, the J gene TRBJ2-7; 9 bases match TRBD1. J gave up 3 bases and V 5 bases, and 11 bases lay outside the gene matches. Germline V CDR1 and CDR2: MDHEN, SYDVKM. The CDR3 has 16 amino acids. CDR3 nucleotide sequence: TGTGCCAGCAGTACAACCGGACAGGGGATATTCTACGAGCAGTACTTC. The encoded protein is CASSTTGQGIFYEQYF.

This clone was counted a few times. The rearrangement links TRBV11-2 to TRBJ2-5; 7 bases are shared with TRBD1. J was trimmed by 3 bases and V by 5 bases; bases with no gene match: 12. Germline values: CDR1 SGHAT, CDR2 FQNNGV. This CDR3 contains 16 residues. The CDR3: CASSLLTGIAEETQYF. Here the CDR3 DNA reads TGTGCCAGCAGCCTCTTGACAGGGATCGCGGAAGAGACCCAGTACTTC.

The CDR3 spells CASKINLGRYNEQFF. Written as DNA, the CDR3 is TGTGCCAGCAAGATCAATTTGGGACGTTACAATGAGCAGTTCTTC. The V call is TRBV6-5, the J call TRBJ2-1, with D perhaps assigned TRBD1 or TRBD2 (5 bases each). Trimming stripped 7 bases from V and 4 bases from J, with 17 bases between. The CDR3 has 15 amino acids. Per the germline V gene, CDR1 is MNHEY and CDR2 is SVGAGI.

The sample holds one count of this clone. The chain is built from TRBV27 and TRBJ1-1; D remains ambiguous. CDR1 is MNHEY, CDR2 SMNVEV, per germline (reference sequence). V gave up 6 bases and J gave up 1 base, with 12 bases separating them. The CDR3 length is 14 residues. CDR3 coding DNA: TGTGCCAGCAGCCCGGGCCGGGGGAACACTGAAGCTTTCTTT. It codes for CASSPGRGNTEAFF.

This sequence joins TRBV29-1 and TRBJ1-1; a possible D gene is TRBD1 (5 bases). Germline V lookup: CDR1 SQVTM, CDR2 ANQGSEA. V dropped 3 bases and J dropped 1 base, with 6 bases sitting between them. This CDR3 is 12 amino acids long. In DNA, the CDR3 is TGCAGCGTTGATGGGGGGAACACTGAAGCTTTCTTT. Translating gives CSVDGGNTEAFF.

The CDR3: CASSSGTGIYYGYTF. CDR3 bases: TGTGCCAGCAGCTCCGGGACAGGGATATACTATGGCTACACCTTC. V and J are TRBV7-9 and TRBJ1-2; 9 positions agree with TRBD1. The V gene end was trimmed by 4 bases and the J gene end by 3 bases; junction bases not matched to a gene: 6. This CDR3 spans 15 amino acids. The germline CDR1 and CDR2 sequences are SEHNR and FQNEAQ (reference sequence).

This clone was counted a single time. The V and J genes are TRBV5-1 and TRBJ2-1; D possibly uses TRBD1 or TRBD2 (6 bases each). V lost 0 bases and J 7 bases, leaving 11 bases between the germline ends. CDR1 and CDR2 (germline): SGHRS, YFSETQ. The CDR3 extends over 14 amino acids. CDR3 sequence: CASSLGGALNEQFF. In DNA form, the CDR3 reads TGCGCCAGCAGCTTGGGGGGGGCTCTGAATGAGCAGTTCTTC.

This chain links TRBV5-5 with TRBJ2-1; D is uncertain. This CDR3 has 15 residues. Trimming pared 0 bases from V and 10 bases from J, leaving 17 bases between. Germline CDR1 reads SGHKS; CDR2 reads YYEKEE (reference sequence). CDR3 region: CASSLVAANVREQFF. CDR3 sequence (DNA): TGTGCCAGCAGCTTGGTGGCGGCCAACGTCAGGGAGCAGTTCTTC.

This chain links TRBV6-1 with TRBJ2-5; 7 bases map to TRBD1. This CDR3 region has 15 residues. Germline V CDR1 and CDR2: MNHNS, SASEGT. The V gene end was trimmed by 2 bases and the J gene end by 5 bases; junction bases not matched to a gene: 8. The chain's CDR3 is CASSERGQGPETQYF. CDR3 coding DNA: TGTGCCAGCAGTGAAAGGGGGCAGGGGCCTGAGACCCAGTACTTC.